This T cell receptor beta chain was profiled in a study of blood T cell repertoires in COVID-19 (dated by TCRdb to 2018 to 2021). General notes on the study: The collaborator samples originated in the United States, Italy and Spain and spanned the acute and convalescent phases of COVID-19. Where available, HLA class I and class II types were taken from metadata supplied by the sample provider and were not determined by assay-based typing. The material from the prospective study consisted of cDNA or gDNA derived from T cells, B-cell-depleted T cells, or PBMCs. The samples were drawn from the first 160 participants of the ongoing ImmuneRACE study and from 950 to 1,500 subjects provided by 6 global collaborators. Nearly every sample came with metadata listing a de-identified subject ID, COVID-19 status, age in years and sex. Deeply sampled blood TCRbeta repertoires from subjects exposed to, actively infected with, or recovered from COVID-19 were included in the dataset. The repertoires were released in a freely available public database meant as a resource for research on the immune response to SARS-CoV-2. On the study overall, not on this receptor specifically: Clinical and demographic metadata were provided uncurated, with the amount varying by source and participant.

Each collaborating institution followed its own protocols to collect whole blood in K2EDTA tubes. For TCRbeta analysis, collaborator samples were shipped as frozen whole blood, as isolated PBMCs, or as DNA extracted from either sample type. TCRbeta CDR3 regions were amplified from genomic DNA using the immunoSEQ Assay, a bias-controlled multiplex PCR. Per the original workflow: The number of nucleated cells in each sample was estimated by amplification of reference gene primers within the assay. To quantify the absolute abundance of each unique TCRbeta CDR3 rearrangement, sequence reads were collapsed and filtered. For each sample, productive Simpson clonality was calculated as the square root of Simpson's diversity index across productive rearrangements. TCRdb mirrors the immuneACCESS table, restricted to in-frame sequences. Some clones are absent from its copies; in checked studies, under half trace to an unresolved V gene, and the reason for the others is unknown. D and trimming were read from the DNA, whereas the V and J calls and clone size are those reported in that table. For this sample there are around 250,000 clones; more than 70% appear just once. The ten largest clonotypes hold 4.5% to 6.5% of the sample.

CDR3 length: 11 amino acids, cysteine to phenylalanine. The only DNA kept is the CDR3, 33 bases in frame from the first base. The junction shows trimming of 4 bases on V and 7 bases on J, plus 5 bases between the germline ends. CDR1 and CDR2 were assigned from the germline V gene (reference sequence) as SEHNR and FQNEAQ. A note on this clone: Its antigen has not been determined. No base quality values were provided; no much bigger clone lies one nucleotide off.

The sample taken for sequencing was peripheral blood. The TCR originated in an elderly man with acute or convalescent COVID-19. The rearrangement combines TRBV7-9 with TRBJ2-1; no D gene can be assigned with confidence. CDR3 loop: CASSSNNEQFF. At the DNA level, the sequence is TGTGCCAGCAGCTCAAATAATGAGCAGTTCTTC.